The clone carrying this T cell receptor beta chain was found once. Its antigen is unidentified. The sample is drawn from a study of T cell responses to AZD1222 COVID-19 vaccine. General study points: Clonal diversity was possibly underestimated; the donors were predominantly white British and more often female. Baseline seropositives among AZD1222 recipients totaled only five or six.

V trimming: 0 bases; J trimming: 6 bases; junction bases outside the gene matches: 7. Germline V CDR1 and CDR2: LGHDT, YNNKEL (reference sequence). The CDR3 runs to 16 residues. Data came from immunoSEQ multiplex PCR; TCRdb stores just in-frame clones and leaves some out. The sample includes 200,000 or so clones, around 89% of them seen just once. The sequencing used peripheral blood, collected on day 0 of AZD1222 vaccination. The genes are TRBV3-1 (or the pseudogene TRBV3-2) and TRBJ2-1, with TRBD2 identical over 8 bases. This sequence was found in an adult in good health. The DNA for the CDR3 is TGTGCCAGCAGCCAAGATCCGAATAGCGGGATCAATGAGCAGTTCTTC. Residues: CASSQDPNSGINEQFF.